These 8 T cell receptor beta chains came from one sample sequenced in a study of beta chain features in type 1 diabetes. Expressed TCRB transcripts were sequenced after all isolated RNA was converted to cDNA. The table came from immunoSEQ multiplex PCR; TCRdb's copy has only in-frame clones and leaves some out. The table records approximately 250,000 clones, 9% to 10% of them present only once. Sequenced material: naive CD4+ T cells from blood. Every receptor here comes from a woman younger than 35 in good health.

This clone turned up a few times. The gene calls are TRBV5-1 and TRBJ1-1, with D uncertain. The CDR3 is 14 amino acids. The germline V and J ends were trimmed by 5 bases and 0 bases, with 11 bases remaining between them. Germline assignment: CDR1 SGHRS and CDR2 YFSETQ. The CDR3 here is CASSFIQLNTEAFF. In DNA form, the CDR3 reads TGCGCCAGCAGTTTTATCCAGTTGAACACTGAAGCTTTCTTT.

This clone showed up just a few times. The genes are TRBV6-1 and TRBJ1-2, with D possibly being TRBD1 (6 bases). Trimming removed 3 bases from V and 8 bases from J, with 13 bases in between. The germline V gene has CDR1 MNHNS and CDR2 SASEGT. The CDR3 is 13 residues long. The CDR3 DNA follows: TGTGCCAGCAGTGAGCTAGGGGGAGCCGGCTACACCTTC. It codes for CASSELGGAGYTF.

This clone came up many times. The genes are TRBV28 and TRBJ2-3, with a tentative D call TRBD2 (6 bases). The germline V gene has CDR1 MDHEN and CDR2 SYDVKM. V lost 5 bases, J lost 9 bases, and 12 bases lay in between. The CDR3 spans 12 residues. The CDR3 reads CASSRDSKTQYF. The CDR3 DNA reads TGTGCCAGCAGTCGGGACTCCAAGACGCAGTATTTT.

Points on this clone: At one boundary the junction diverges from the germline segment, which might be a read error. CDR3: CASSLPTSPTYNEQFF. For the CDR3, the DNA is TGTGCCAGCAGCCTACCGACTAGCCCGACCTACAATGAGCAGTTCTTC. The rearrangement uses TRBV4-1 and TRBJ2-1; TRBD2 matches 7 bases. There are 16 residues in the CDR3. From germline, CDR1 is MGHRA and CDR2 YSYEKL.

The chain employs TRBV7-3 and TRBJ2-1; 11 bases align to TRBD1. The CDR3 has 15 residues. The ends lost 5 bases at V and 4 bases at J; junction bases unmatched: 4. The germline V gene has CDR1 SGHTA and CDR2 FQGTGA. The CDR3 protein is CASSRGTGGYNEQFF. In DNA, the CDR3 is TGTGCCAGCAGCCGGGGGACAGGGGGATACAATGAGCAGTTCTTC.

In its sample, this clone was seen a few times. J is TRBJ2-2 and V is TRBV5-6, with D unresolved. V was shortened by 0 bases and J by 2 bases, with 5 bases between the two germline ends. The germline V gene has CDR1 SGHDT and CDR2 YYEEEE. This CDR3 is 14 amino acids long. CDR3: CASSLDINTGELFF. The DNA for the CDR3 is TGTGCCAGCAGCTTGGACATAAACACCGGGGAGCTGTTTTTT.

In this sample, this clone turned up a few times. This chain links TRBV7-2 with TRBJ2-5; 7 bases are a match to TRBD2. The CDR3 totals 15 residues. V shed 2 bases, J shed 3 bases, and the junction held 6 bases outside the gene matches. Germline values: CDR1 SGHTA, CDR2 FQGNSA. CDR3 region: CASSLFGGVEETQYF. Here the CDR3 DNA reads TGTGCCAGCAGCTTATTTGGGGGGGTCGAAGAGACCCAGTACTTC.

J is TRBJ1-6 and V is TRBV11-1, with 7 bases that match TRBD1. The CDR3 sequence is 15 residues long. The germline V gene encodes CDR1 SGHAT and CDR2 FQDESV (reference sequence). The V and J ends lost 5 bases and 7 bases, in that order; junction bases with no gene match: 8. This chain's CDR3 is CASSASGTENSPLHF. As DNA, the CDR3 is TGTGCCAGCAGCGCTTCCGGGACAGAAAATTCACCCCTCCACTTT.